Detailed here is one T cell receptor beta chain. No cognate antigen has been identified for it. Within one base of it there is no much larger clone, and no base qualities were kept. Whole blood was collected in K2EDTA tubes by collaborating institutions according to the institutions' own protocols. Collaborator samples were shipped for TCRbeta analysis as frozen whole blood, isolated PBMCs, or DNA extracted from either sample type. This sample is part of a study of blood T cell repertoires in COVID-19 (TCRdb year 2020). At the level of the whole study: Samples from collaborators originated in the United States, Italy and Spain and spanned both the acute and convalescent phases of COVID-19. The prospective study material was composed of cDNA or gDNA derived from T cells, B-cell-depleted T cells, or PBMCs. The dataset comprised deeply sampled blood TCRbeta repertoires from subjects exposed to, actively infected with, or recovered from COVID-19. The repertoires were released in a freely available public database intended as a resource for research on the immune response to SARS-CoV-2. The samples were drawn from two sources: the first 160 participants of the ongoing ImmuneRACE study, and 1,000 to 1,500 subjects contributed by 6 global collaborators. Sample metadata almost always included a de-identified subject ID, COVID-19 status, age in years and sex. Where available, HLA class I and class II types were taken from metadata supplied by the sample provider and were not determined by assay-based typing.

Germline trimming: 0 bases from V, 4 bases from J; junction bases outside gene matches: 5. The CDR1 and CDR2 encoded by the germline V gene are SGHDT and YYEEEE. Counted from cysteine to phenylalanine, this CDR3 has 16 amino acids. Just the 48-base CDR3 DNA is kept, in frame starting at base 1. Points the paper makes about the study in general: The amount of clinical and demographic metadata varied by source and participant and was provided uncurated.

TCRbeta CDR3 regions were amplified from genomic DNA by means of the immunoSEQ Assay, a bias-controlled multiplex PCR. The paper's processing steps were these. The number of nucleated cells in each sample was estimated by amplification of reference gene primers within the assay. To quantify the absolute abundance of each unique TCRbeta CDR3 rearrangement, sequence reads were collapsed and filtered. For each sample, productive Simpson clonality was calculated as the square root of Simpson's diversity index across productive rearrangements. The table comes from immuneACCESS by way of TCRdb, which keeps in-frame sequences with V and J called. Part of the clones is missing from these tables; in studies checked, under half for an unresolved V gene and the rest for unknown reasons. That table is the source of V, J and clone size, and D and trimming were worked out from the DNA. The sample table lists about 77,000 clones, roughly 78% of them with a count of one. Around 5% of the sample is in the top ten clones.

The TCR comes from a woman in her 70s with acute or convalescent COVID-19. Recombination connected TRBV5-6 to TRBJ2-3; TRBD1 matches 10 bases in the middle. Specimen: peripheral blood. The CDR3 in this case is CASSLEDRGVADTQYF. In nucleotides, the sequence is TGTGCCAGCAGCTTGGAGGACAGGGGGGTCGCAGATACGCAGTATTTT.